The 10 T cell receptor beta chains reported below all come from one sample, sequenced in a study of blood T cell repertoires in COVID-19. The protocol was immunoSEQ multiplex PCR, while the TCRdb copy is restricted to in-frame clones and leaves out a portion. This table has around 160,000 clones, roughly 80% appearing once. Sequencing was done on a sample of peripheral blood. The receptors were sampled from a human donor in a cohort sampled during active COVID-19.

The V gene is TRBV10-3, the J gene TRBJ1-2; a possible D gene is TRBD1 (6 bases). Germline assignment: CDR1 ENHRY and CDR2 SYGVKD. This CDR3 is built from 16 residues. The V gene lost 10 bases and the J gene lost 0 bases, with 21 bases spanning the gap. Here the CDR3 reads CATQGSGGLANYGYTF. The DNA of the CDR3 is TGTGCCACCCAGGGCAGTGGGGGCCTAGCTAACTATGGCTACACCTTC.

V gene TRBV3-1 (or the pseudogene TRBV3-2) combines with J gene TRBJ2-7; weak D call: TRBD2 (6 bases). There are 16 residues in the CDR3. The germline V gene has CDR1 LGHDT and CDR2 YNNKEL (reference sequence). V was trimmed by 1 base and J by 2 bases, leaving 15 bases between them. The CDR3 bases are TGTGCCAGCAGCCAAGGATGGGCGGGGATCACCTACGAGCAGTACTTC. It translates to CASSQGWAGITYEQYF.

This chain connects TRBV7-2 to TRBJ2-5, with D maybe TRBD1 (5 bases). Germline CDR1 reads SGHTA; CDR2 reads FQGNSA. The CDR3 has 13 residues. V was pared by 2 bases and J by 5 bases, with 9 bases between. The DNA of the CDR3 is TGTGCCAGCAGCTTACAGGGTCCGGAGACCCAGTACTTC. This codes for CASSLQGPETQYF.

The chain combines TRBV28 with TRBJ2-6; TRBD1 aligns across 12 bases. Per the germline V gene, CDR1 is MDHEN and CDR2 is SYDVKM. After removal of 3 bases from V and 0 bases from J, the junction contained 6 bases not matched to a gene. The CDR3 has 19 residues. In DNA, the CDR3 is TGTGCCAGCAGTTTGGGGACAGGGGGCGGCCTCTCTGGGGCCAACGTCCTGACTTTC. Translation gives CASSLGTGGGLSGANVLTF.

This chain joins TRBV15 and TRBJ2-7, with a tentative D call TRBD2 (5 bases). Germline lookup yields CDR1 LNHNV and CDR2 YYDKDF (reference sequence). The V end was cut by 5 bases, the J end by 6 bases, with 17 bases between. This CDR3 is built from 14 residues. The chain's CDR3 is CATSGGPVSFEQYF. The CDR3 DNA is TGTGCCACCAGCGGCGGGCCGGTGTCGTTCGAGCAGTACTTC.

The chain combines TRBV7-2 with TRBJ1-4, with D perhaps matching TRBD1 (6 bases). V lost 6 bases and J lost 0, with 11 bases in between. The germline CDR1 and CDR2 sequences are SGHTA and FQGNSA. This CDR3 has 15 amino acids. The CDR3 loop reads CASSQGQATNEKLFF. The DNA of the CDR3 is TGTGCCAGCAGTCAGGGACAAGCAACTAATGAAAAACTGTTTTTT. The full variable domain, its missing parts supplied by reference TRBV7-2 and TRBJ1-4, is GAGVSQSPSNKVTEKGKDVELRCDPISGHTALYWYRQSLGQGLEFLIYFQGNSAPDKSGLPSDRFSAERTGGSVSTLTIQRTQQEDSAVYLCASSQGQATNEKLFFGSGTQLSVL.

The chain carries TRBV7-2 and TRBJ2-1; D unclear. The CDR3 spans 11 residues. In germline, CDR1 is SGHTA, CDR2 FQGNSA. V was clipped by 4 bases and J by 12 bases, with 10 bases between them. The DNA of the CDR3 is TGTGCCAGCAGCTCCCCCCTAGGGCAGTTCTTC. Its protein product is CASSSPLGQFF.

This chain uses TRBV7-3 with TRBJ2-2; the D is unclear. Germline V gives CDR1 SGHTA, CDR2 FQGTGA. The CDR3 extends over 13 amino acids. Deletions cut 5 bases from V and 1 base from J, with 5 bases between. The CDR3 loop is CASSRQNTGELFF. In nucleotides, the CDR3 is TGTGCCAGCAGCCGACAGAACACCGGGGAGCTGTTTTTT. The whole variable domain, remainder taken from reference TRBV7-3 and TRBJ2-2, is GAGVSQTPSNKVTEKGKYVELRCDPISGHTALYWYRQSLGQGPEFLIYFQGTGAADDSGLPNDRFFAVRPEGSVSTLKIQRTERGDSAVYLCASSRQNTGELFFGEGSRLTVL.

CDR3 amino acids: CASSPGTPGNTIYF. The DNA of the CDR3 is TGTGCCAGCTCACCAGGGACACCCGGAAACACCATATATTTT. The V and J genes are TRBV18 and TRBJ1-3, with D maybe TRBD1 (6 bases). Germline loops: CDR1 KGHSH, CDR2 LQKENI. The CDR3 loop spans 14 amino acids. V lost 2 bases, J lost 4 bases, and 9 bases lay in between.

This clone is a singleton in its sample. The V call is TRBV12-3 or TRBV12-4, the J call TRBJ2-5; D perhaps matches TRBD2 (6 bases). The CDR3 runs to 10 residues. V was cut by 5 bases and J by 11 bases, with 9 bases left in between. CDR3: CASSRGVQYF. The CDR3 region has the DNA TGTGCCAGCAGTCGCGGGGTTCAGTACTTC.